Listed below are T cell receptor beta chains from one sample, sequenced in a study of blood T cell repertoires in COVID-19. The repertoire was sequenced with immunoSEQ multiplex PCR; TCRdb's copy has only in-frame clones and lacks some. The table has about 310,000 clones, 87% seen once; the top ten hold 1%. Sequencing input: peripheral blood. All receptors come from a man over 45 with active or convalescent COVID-19. The CDR3 runs from the conserved cysteine through the conserved F or W. D genes are given only for firm matches. Size is stated for part of the rows, as once, few or many counts, or as a class when the clone is expanded.

v_gene	d_gene	abundance	j_gene	CDR3nt	CDR3aa
TRBV5-6	TRBD1	few	TRBJ1-2	TGTGCCAGCAGCCCGGGGACAGGAGTTAACTATGGCTACACCTTC	CASSPGTGVNYGYTF
TRBV5-1	TRBD1	-	TRBJ1-2	TGCGCCAGCAGCCCCCAGGACAGGGGTGCAGGAGGCTACACCTTC	CASSPQDRGAGGYTF
TRBV28	TRBD1	-	TRBJ1-1	TGTGCCAGCAGTAAACTCGGGACAGGGGAGAACACTGAAGCTTTCTTT	CASSKLGTGENTEAFF
TRBV4-1	-	-	TRBJ1-2	TGCGCCAGCAGCCAAGTTGACAGATCAGCTAACTATGGCTACACCTTC	CASSQVDRSANYGYTF
TRBV28	-	-	TRBJ1-2	TGTGCCAGCAGGAAGGACAGCGCCTATGGCTACACCTTC	CASRKDSAYGYTF
TRBV6-5	TRBD2	-	TRBJ2-7	TGTGCCAGCAGTCCCGAGCGGGGGGGCTTCTACGAGCAGTACTTC	CASSPERGGFYEQYF
TRBV19	-	once	TRBJ2-3	TGTGCCAGTAGTACACAGGGTAAAGGGGCGACAGATACGCAGTATTTT	CASSTQGKGATDTQYF
TRBV5-4	TRBD1	-	TRBJ1-1	TGTGCCAGCAGAACAATTACAGGGGACACTGAAGCTTTCTTT	CASRTITGDTEAFF
TRBV3-1/TRBV3-2	-	-	TRBJ2-7	TGTGCCAGCAGCGTTCTGGGAGATGGGGAGCAGTACTTC	CASSVLGDGEQYF
TRBV6-6	TRBD2	-	TRBJ2-3	TGTGCCAGCAGGTCCCTGGGGGGGAGTAGTACAGATACGCAGTATTTT	CASRSLGGSSTDTQYF
TRBV19	TRBD1	-	TRBJ1-4	TGTGCCAGTAGTCCCCGACAGGGAGTCATGTTTTTT	CASSPRQGVMFF
TRBV9	-	-	TRBJ1-1	TGTGCCAGCAGCGTTAGATTAAACACTGAAGCTTTCTTT	CASSVRLNTEAFF
TRBV7-8	TRBD2	-	TRBJ2-1	TGTGCCAGCAGCCCAGGACTAGCGGGAGGCCTTACTTACAATGAGCAGTTCTTC	CASSPGLAGGLTYNEQFF